One and the same sample provided the 7 T cell receptor beta chains below, sequenced in a study of cytomegalovirus exposure and HLA in healthy donors. It was with 60 Vbeta and 13 Jbeta primers that the PCR ran. The assay was immunoSEQ multiplex PCR, and TCRdb's table has in-frame clones only and misses some. The sample includes 110,000 to 150,000 clones, about 75% of them seen just once. Source material: PBMCs. The receptors derive from a woman between 25 and 40 years old in good health and CMV-seronegative.

The CDR3 DNA reads as TGCGCCAGCAGGACACAGGGGGAGAGCTCCTACAATGAGCAGTTCTTC. It translates to CASRTQGESSYNEQFF. V and J are TRBV10-2 and TRBJ2-1; 8 nucleotides line up with TRBD1. CDR1 is WSHSY and CDR2 is SAAADI in the germline V gene. This CDR3 comprises 16 residues. V was pared by 6 bases and J by 0 bases, with 7 bases of the junction left unmatched.

The J gene is TRBJ2-1, the V gene TRBV6-6; 10 bases are shared with TRBD2. The length of the CDR3 is 15 residues. Per the germline V gene, CDR1 is MNHNY and CDR2 is SVGAGI (reference sequence). V was pared by 5 bases and J by 0 bases, with 1 base of the junction left unmatched. CDR3 DNA: TGTGCCAGCAGTGCTAGCGGGAGCTCCTACAATGAGCAGTTCTTC. Translated: CASSASGSSYNEQFF.

The J gene is TRBJ1-1, the V gene TRBV4-1; tentatively, D is TRBD1 (6 bases). This CDR3 has 14 residues. V lost 4 bases, J lost 4 bases, and 13 bases lay in between. CDR1 and CDR2 (germline): MGHRA, YSYEKL. The DNA of the CDR3 is TGCGCCAGCAGCCTACAGGGTTCGGGCACTGAAGCTTTCTTT. This encodes CASSLQGSGTEAFF.

The V call is TRBV28, the J call TRBJ2-2; D call uncertain. Germline values: CDR1 MDHEN, CDR2 SYDVKM. V lost 4 bases to trimming and J lost 4 bases, with 4 bases between them. This CDR3 is 12 amino acids long. CDR3 DNA sequence: TGTGCCAGCAGTTCCTTCACCGGGGAGCTGTTTTTT. It specifies CASSSFTGELFF.

J is TRBJ2-3 and V is TRBV25-1, with D perhaps TRBD1 (6 bases). This CDR3 spans 15 amino acids. Germline V gene lookup returns CDR1 MGHDK and CDR2 SYGVNS. V was shortened by 2 bases and J by 0 bases, with 9 bases between the two germline ends. CDR3 bases: TGTGCCAGCAGTGAAGGGACATTTAGCACAGATACGCAGTATTTT. This sequence encodes CASSEGTFSTDTQYF.

In this sample, this clone turned up a few times. V and J are TRBV28 and TRBJ2-1; 9 bases are shared with TRBD2. The germline V gene has CDR1 MDHEN and CDR2 SYDVKM. V lost 7 bases and J lost 2; bases outside the gene matches: 12. The CDR3 covers 17 residues. The CDR3 reads CASISASGDVPYNEQFF. CDR3 DNA: TGTGCCAGCATTTCGGCTAGCGGGGACGTGCCCTACAATGAGCAGTTCTTC. Together with reference TRBV28 and TRBJ2-1, the CDR3 gives the full variable domain: DVKVTQSSRYLVKRTGEKVFLECVQDMDHENMFWYRQDPGLGLRLIYFSYDVKMKEKGDIPEGYSVSREKKERFSLILESASTNQTSMYLCASISASGDVPYNEQFFGPGTRLTVL.

The chain joins TRBV28 to TRBJ2-7; 7 bases agree with TRBD2. J gave up 3 bases and V 6 bases, and 5 bases lay outside the gene matches. The germline V gene has CDR1 MDHEN and CDR2 SYDVKM. The CDR3 runs 13 residues. CDR3 sequence reads: CASSLPGGYEQYF. CDR3 nucleotides: TGTGCCAGCAGCCTCCCGGGAGGCTACGAGCAGTACTTC.